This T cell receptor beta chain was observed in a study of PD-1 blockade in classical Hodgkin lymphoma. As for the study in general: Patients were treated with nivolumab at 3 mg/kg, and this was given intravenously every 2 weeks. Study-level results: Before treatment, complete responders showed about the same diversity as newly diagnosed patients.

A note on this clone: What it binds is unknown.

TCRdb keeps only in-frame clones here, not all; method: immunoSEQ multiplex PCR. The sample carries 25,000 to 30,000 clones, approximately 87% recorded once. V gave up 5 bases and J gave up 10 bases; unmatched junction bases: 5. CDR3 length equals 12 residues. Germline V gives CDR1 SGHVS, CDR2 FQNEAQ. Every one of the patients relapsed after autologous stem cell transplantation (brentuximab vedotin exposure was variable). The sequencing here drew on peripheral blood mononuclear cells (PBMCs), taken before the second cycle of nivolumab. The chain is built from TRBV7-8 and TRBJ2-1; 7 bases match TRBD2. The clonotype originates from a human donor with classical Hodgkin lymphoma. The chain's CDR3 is CASSDSAGEQFF. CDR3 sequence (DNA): TGTGCCAGCAGCGATTCAGCGGGGGAGCAGTTCTTC.